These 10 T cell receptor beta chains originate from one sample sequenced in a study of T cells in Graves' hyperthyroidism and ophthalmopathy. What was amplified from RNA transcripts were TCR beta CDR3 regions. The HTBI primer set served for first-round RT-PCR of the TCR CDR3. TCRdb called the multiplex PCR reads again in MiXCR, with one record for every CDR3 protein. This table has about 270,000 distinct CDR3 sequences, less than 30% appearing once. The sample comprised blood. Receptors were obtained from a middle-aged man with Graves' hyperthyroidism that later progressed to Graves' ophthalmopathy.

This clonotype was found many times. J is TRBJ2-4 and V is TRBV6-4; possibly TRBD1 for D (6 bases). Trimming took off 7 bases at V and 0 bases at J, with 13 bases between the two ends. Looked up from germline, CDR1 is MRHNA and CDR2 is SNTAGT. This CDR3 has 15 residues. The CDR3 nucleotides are TGTGCCAGCATCGGGACACGGGGAGCCAAAAACATTCAGTACTTC. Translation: CASIGTRGAKNIQYF.

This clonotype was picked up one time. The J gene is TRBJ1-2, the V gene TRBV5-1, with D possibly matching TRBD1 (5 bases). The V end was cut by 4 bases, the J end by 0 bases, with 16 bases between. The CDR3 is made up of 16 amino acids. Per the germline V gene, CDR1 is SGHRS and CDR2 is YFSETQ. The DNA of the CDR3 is TGCGCCAGCAGCCTAACGCCCGACAGAGCTAACTATGGCTACACCTTC. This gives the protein CASSLTPDRANYGYTF.

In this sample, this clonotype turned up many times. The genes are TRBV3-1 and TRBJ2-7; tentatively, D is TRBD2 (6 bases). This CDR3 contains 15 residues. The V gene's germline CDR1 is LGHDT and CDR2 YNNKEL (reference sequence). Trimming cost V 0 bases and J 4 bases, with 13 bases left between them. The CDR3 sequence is CASSQDTSPSYEQYF. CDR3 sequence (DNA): TGTGCCAGCAGCCAAGATACTAGCCCTTCGTACGAGCAGTACTTC.

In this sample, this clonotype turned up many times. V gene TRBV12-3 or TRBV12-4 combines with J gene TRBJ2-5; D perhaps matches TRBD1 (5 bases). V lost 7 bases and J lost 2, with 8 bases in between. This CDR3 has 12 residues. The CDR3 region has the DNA TGTGCCAGCAAGGGGTCTCAAGAGACCCAGTACTTC. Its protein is CASKGSQETQYF.

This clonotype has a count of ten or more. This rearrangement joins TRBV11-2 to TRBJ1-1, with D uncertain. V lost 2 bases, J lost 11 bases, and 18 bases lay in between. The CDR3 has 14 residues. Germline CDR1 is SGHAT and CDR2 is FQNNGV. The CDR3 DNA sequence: TGTGCCAGCAGCTTATTGTCCCGGTCACTGCACGCTTTCTTT. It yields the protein CASSLLSRSLHAFF.

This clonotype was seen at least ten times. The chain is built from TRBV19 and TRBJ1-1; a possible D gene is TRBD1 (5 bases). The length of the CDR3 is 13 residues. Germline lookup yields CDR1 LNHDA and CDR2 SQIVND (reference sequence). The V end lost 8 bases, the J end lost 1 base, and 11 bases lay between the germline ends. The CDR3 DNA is TGTGCCAGTTGGTGGGGCCGGAACACTGAAGCTTTCTTT. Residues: CASWWGRNTEAFF.

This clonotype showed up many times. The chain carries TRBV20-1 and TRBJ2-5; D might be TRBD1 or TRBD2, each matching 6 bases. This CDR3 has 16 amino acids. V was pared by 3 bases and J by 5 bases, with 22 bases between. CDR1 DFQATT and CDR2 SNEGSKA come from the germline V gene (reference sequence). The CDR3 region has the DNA TGCAGTGCTAGTGATAGGGGGGCACAGGCTCGGGAGACCCAGTACTTC. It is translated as CSASDRGAQARETQYF.

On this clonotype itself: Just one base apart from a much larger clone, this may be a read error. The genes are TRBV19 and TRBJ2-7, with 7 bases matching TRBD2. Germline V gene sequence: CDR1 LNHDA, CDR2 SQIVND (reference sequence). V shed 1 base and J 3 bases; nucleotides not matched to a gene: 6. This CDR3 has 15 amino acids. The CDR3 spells CASSIGRRGDYEQYF. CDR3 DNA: TGTGCCAGTAGTATAGGTAGACGGGGGGACTACGAGCAGTACTTC. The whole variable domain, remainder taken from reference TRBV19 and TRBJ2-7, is DGGITQSPKYLFRKEGQNVTLSCEQNLNHDAMYWYRQDPGQGLRLIYYSQIVNDFQKGDIAEGYSVSREKKESFPLTVTSAQKNPTAFYLCASSIGRRGDYEQYFGPGTRLTVT.

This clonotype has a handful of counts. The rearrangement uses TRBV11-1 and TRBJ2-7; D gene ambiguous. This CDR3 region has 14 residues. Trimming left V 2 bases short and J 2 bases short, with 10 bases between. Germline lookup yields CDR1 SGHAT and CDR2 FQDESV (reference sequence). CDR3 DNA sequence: TGTGCCAGCAGCTTAACTGACGCAGCCTACGAGCAGTACTTC. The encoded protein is CASSLTDAAYEQYF.

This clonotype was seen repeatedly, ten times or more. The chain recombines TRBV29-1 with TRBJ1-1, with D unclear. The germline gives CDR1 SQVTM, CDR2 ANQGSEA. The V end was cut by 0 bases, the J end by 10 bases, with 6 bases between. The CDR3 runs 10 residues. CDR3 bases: TGCAGCGTTGAAGATCGGGGAGCTTTCTTT. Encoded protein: CSVEDRGAFF.